These 18 T cell receptor beta chains were all obtained from the same sample, sequenced in a study of T cells in women clearing cervical HPV infection. Only in-frame clones appear in the TCRdb table, and some are missing; sequencing was by immunoSEQ multiplex PCR. The table gives about 39,000 clones; the top ten clones make up 4.8% of it. The sample taken for sequencing was blood buffy coat. The receptors derive from a woman between 18 and 75 years old with a cervical HPV16 infection that either progressed to CIN3+ or cleared (not recorded which).

In the case of this clone: Read coverage stops 3 residues before the CDR3 terminus; the germline J gene supplies the remainder. This rearrangement joins TRBV19 to TRBJ2-3, with TRBD2 as a possible D gene (5 bases). Germline V gene sequence: CDR1 LNHDA, CDR2 SQIVND (reference sequence). The CDR3 is 19 amino acids. V was trimmed by 0 bases and J by 0 bases, leaving 19 bases between them. Partial CDR3 DNA: TGTGCCAGTAGTATAGAAGTGAGCGGATCGCGTTCTAGCACAGATACG. Its protein is CASSIEVSGSRSSTDT. In full, the CDR3 reads CASSIEVSGSRSSTDTQYF.

With respect to this clone: The sequenced fragment ends 3 residues before the CDR3 boundary, so the rest is inferred from the germline J gene. The genes are TRBV20-1 and TRBJ1-2; the D gene is possibly TRBD1 (5 bases). Trimming pared 6 bases from V and 3 bases from J, leaving 14 bases between. CDR3 length: 13 amino acids. Germline loops: CDR1 DFQATT, CDR2 SNEGSKA (reference sequence). The CDR3 protein is CSAPWGEDYGYTF. CDR3 DNA, as far as it was read: TGCAGTGCCCCGTGGGGCGAAGACTATGGC.

Remarks on this clone: The CDR3 end is not reached by the read, which stops 3 residues before it; the germline J gene fills it in. The rearrangement links TRBV19 to TRBJ2-1, with TRBD2 identical over 9 bases. V lost 7 bases to trimming and J lost 6 bases; unmatched junction nucleotides: 10. The germline V gene encodes CDR1 LNHDA and CDR2 SQIVND (reference sequence). The CDR3 has 15 residues. Partial CDR3 DNA: TGTGCCAGTACAAGGGGAGGCGGGGGGGTCAATGAG. It is translated as CASTRGGGGVNE. The entire CDR3 reads CASTRGGGGVNEQFF.

Comment on this clone: The read stops 3 residues short of the end of the CDR3; the missing end is completed from the germline J gene. The gene calls are TRBV12-3 or TRBV12-4 and TRBJ2-5; 7 bases fit TRBD1. The V and J ends lost 5 bases and 4 bases, in that order; junction bases with no gene match: 13. CDR3 length: 16 residues. Incomplete CDR3 DNA: TGTGCCAGCAGTCTAACCGTGACCCGACAGGGAGAGACC. Translating it yields CASSLTVTRQGET. Given in full, the CDR3 is CASSLTVTRQGETQYF.

Comments on this clone: The read comes to an end 3 residues before the CDR3 does, leaving the germline J gene to fill in the end. The chain combines TRBV5-7 with TRBJ2-7, with no clear D. TRBV5-7 is classed as an ORF, of uncertain function. Trimming removed 3 bases from V and 4 bases from J, with 5 bases in between. The length of the CDR3 is 11 residues. CDR3 sequence reads: CASSSLYEQYF. The covered CDR3 bases are TGTGCCAGCAGCTCCTTGTACGAG.

Comments on this clone: Read coverage stops 3 residues before the CDR3 terminus; the germline J gene supplies the remainder. The J gene is TRBJ2-7, the V gene TRBV23-1; possible D gene TRBD1, 6 bases. TRBV23-1 carries the ORF label, with uncertain function. V gave up 2 bases and J gave up 6 bases, with 11 bases separating them. The length of the CDR3 is 13 residues. CDR3 residues: CASSQATGFEQYF. The sequenced CDR3 bases are TGCGCCAGCAGTCAAGCAACAGGGTTCGAG.

For this clone: Read sequence stops 3 residues before the CDR3 end, and the germline J gene provides the missing end. The chain employs TRBV5-1 and TRBJ2-7; possibly TRBD2 for D (6 bases). In germline, CDR1 is SGHRS, CDR2 YFSETQ. V lost 8 bases and J lost 3, with 15 bases in between. This CDR3 comprises 13 residues. Incomplete CDR3 DNA: TGCGCCAGTACTCCCGGGGAGGTCTACGAG. This translates into CASTPGEVYE. In full, the CDR3 reads CASTPGEVYEQYF.

Comment on this clone: The read comes to an end 3 residues before the CDR3 does, leaving the germline J gene to fill in the end. The gene calls are TRBV7-6 and TRBJ1-4; TRBD1 aligns across 7 bases. V shed 3 bases and J 5 bases; nucleotides not matched to a gene: 3. Germline values: CDR1 SGHVS, CDR2 FNYEAQ. There are 14 residues in the CDR3. The chain's CDR3 is CASSFGTANEKLFF. The covered CDR3 bases are TGTGCCAGCAGCTTCGGGACAGCAAATGAAAAA.

Regarding this clone: The CDR3 goes on 3 residues after the read ends, and that part is filled in from the germline J gene. J is TRBJ2-1 and V is TRBV20-1, with D maybe TRBD2 (6 bases). V was trimmed by 6 bases and J by 2 bases, leaving 20 bases between them. The CDR3 consists of 16 residues. The V gene's germline CDR1 is DFQATT and CDR2 SNEGSKA (reference sequence). Partial CDR3 DNA: TGCAGTGCCCCGGGGGAGCGGGCGGGTACCTACAATGAG. This codes for CSAPGERAGTYNE. Given in full, the CDR3 is CSAPGERAGTYNEQFF.

A remark on this clone: The read terminates 3 residues ahead of where the CDR3 ends, so the germline J gene completes it. The genes are TRBV14 and TRBJ2-5; 8 bases agree with TRBD1. The germline V gene has CDR1 SGHDN and CDR2 FVKESK. V lost 3 bases to trimming and J lost 4 bases; unmatched junction nucleotides: 13. There are 17 residues in the CDR3. The covered CDR3 bases are TGTGCCAGCAGCCAGTTAGCAGGGGGCCTAAAGGGAGAGACC. This gives the protein CASSQLAGGLKGET. The full-length CDR3 reads as CASSQLAGGLKGETQYF.

Concerning this clone: Read sequence stops 3 residues before the CDR3 end, and the germline J gene provides the missing end. This chain links TRBV2 with TRBJ1-5; no clear D. V was shortened by 5 bases and J by 5 bases, with 16 bases between the two germline ends. The CDR3 is made up of 15 amino acids. Germline values: CDR1 SNHLY, CDR2 FYNNEI. The CDR3 DNA, read in part, is TGTGCCAGCAGTCCGGTCTTGCAGAGGGATCAGCCC. Translation gives CASSPVLQRDQP. The entire CDR3 reads CASSPVLQRDQPQHF.

A word on this clone: The CDR3 end lies 3 residues beyond the end of the read and is filled in from the germline J gene. The V and J genes are TRBV5-4 and TRBJ2-3; 13 bases align to TRBD2. Germline V lookup: CDR1 SGHNT, CDR2 YYREEE (reference sequence). After removal of 2 bases from V and 3 bases from J, the junction contained 3 bases not matched to a gene. The CDR3 is 16 amino acids. The CDR3 here is CASSFWTSGGTDTQYF. CDR3 DNA (partial): TGTGCCAGCAGCTTCTGGACTAGCGGGGGAACAGATACG.

Comments on this clone: The sequence runs out 3 residues before the end of the CDR3; the remainder is reconstructed from the germline J gene. The chain recombines TRBV6-2 or TRBV6-3 with TRBJ2-4; D possibly corresponds to TRBD1 (6 bases). From germline, CDR1 is MNHEY and CDR2 SVGEGT. V dropped 4 bases and J dropped 6 bases, with 10 bases sitting between them. The CDR3 sequence is 13 residues long. The CDR3 DNA, read in part, is TGTGCCAGCAGTTTCCTAGGGGGAAACATT. Translated: CASSFLGGNI. The entire CDR3 sequence reads CASSFLGGNIQYF.

CDR3 amino acids: CASSLRVGGNYGYTF. The part of the CDR3 DNA that was read is TGTGCCAGCAGCTTAAGGGTTGGCGGGAATTATGGC. V and J are TRBV11-2 and TRBJ1-2, with D unclear. The read stops 3 residues short of the end of the CDR3; the missing end is completed from the germline J gene. Germline V gene sequence: CDR1 SGHAT, CDR2 FQNNGV. V was clipped by 2 bases and J by 5 bases, with 15 bases between them. CDR3 size: 15 residues.

A remark on this clone: The read terminates 3 residues before the CDR3 end, so the remaining end is supplied by the germline J gene. The V call is TRBV5-1, the J call TRBJ2-3; 9 bases match TRBD1. In germline, CDR1 is SGHRS, CDR2 YFSETQ. V shed 2 bases and J 6 bases; nucleotides not matched to a gene: 1. The CDR3 runs 13 residues. This CDR3 reads CASSFGQGDTQYF. The part of the CDR3 DNA that was read is TGCGCCAGCAGCTTCGGACAGGGGGATACG.

Note on this clone: The read is 3 residues too short to cover the CDR3 end, so that end is filled in from the germline J gene. The chain has TRBV7-3 and TRBJ1-1, with 8 nucleotides matching TRBD1. The V gene end was trimmed by 2 bases and the J gene end by 0 bases; junction bases not matched to a gene: 8. This CDR3 is built from 17 residues. The germline CDR1 and CDR2 sequences are SGHTA and FQGTGA. The CDR3 spells CASSLGQGFSMNTEAFF. The sequenced part of the CDR3 DNA is TGTGCCAGCAGCTTAGGACAGGGATTCTCTATGAACACTGAA.

To note about this clone: Read data end 3 residues before the CDR3 end; the end is taken from the germline J gene. The V call is TRBV5-1, the J call TRBJ1-2, with D tentatively TRBD1 (6 bases). The V end was cut by 0 bases, the J end by 7 bases, with 7 bases between. CDR3 length: 12 residues. The V gene's germline CDR1 is SGHRS and CDR2 YFSETQ. CDR3 in amino acids: CASSLEQGGYTF. The CDR3 bases that were read are TGCGCCAGCAGCTTGGAACAGGGTGGC.

A word on this clone: Sequencing ends 3 residues short of the CDR3 end; the germline J gene provides the rest. This chain joins TRBV6-1 and TRBJ1-1; a weak D match, TRBD1 (5 bases). Trimming left V 4 bases short and J 1 base short, with 7 bases between. The CDR3 sequence is 13 residues long. Germline CDR1 MNHNS, CDR2 SASEGT. The covered CDR3 bases are TGTGCCAGCAGTGTACAGGAGAACACTGAA. This sequence encodes CASSVQENTE. The full CDR3 reads CASSVQENTEAFF.